Listed below are T cell receptor beta chains from one sample, sequenced in a study of cytomegalovirus exposure and HLA in healthy donors. The method was immunoSEQ multiplex PCR; TCRdb's version includes in-frame clones alone and lacks a portion of them. Of about 160,000 clones listed, 75% to 90% are singletons. The specimen sequenced was PBMCs. These receptors were obtained from a woman younger than 35 in good health and CMV-seronegative. CDR3s include the opening cysteine and the closing phenylalanine or tryptophan. The order of the fields is V gene, clone size, D gene, J gene, CDR3 DNA, CDR3 protein. D genes are given only for firm matches. Rows give clone size only sometimes, using once, few, many, or a class for an expanded clone.

TRBV7-7	-	TRBD2	TRBJ2-2	TGTGCTAGCAGCTTAGGAGCTAGCGGGAGTACGGAGGAGCTGTTTTTT	CASSLGASGSTEELFF
TRBV19	-	TRBD2	TRBJ2-1	TGTGCCAGTAGAGGGACTAGAGGAGATGAGCAGTTCTTC	CASRGTRGDEQFF
TRBV7-2	-	-	TRBJ2-3	TGTGCCAGCAGCTTAGTGGCTAGCAGCACAGATACGCAGTATTTT	CASSLVASSTDTQYF
TRBV7-6	few	-	TRBJ2-7	TGTGCCAGCAGCTTAACAGGAACTTACGAGCAGTACTTC	CASSLTGTYEQYF
TRBV7-6	-	TRBD1	TRBJ2-5	TGTGCCAGCAGGGGGACAGACACAGCCCAAGAGACCCAGTACTTC	CASRGTDTAQETQYF
TRBV7-9	-	TRBD2	TRBJ2-5	TGTGCCAGCAGCCCCACGCTAGCGGGCCTCAAGGGCGAGACCCAGTACTTC	CASSPTLAGLKGETQYF
TRBV28	few	TRBD1	TRBJ1-3	TGTGCCAGCACAGGGGGCGCTGGAAACACCATATATTTT	CASTGGAGNTIYF
TRBV28	-	-	TRBJ1-3	TGTGCCACTTGGGGTGGGGCGGAAGGAAACACCATATATTTT	CATWGGAEGNTIYF
TRBV28	-	TRBD2	TRBJ2-3	TGTGCCAGCAGTTCGGCGGGGGAGGGAGTAAATACGCAGTATTTT	CASSSAGEGVNTQYF
TRBV6-5	-	TRBD2	TRBJ2-7	TGTGCCAGCAGCCTAGCGGGGGGTTACGAGCAGTACTTC	CASSLAGGYEQYF
TRBV9	-	-	TRBJ1-3	TGTGCCAGCAGCGTAGCCGCGGGACGCTTCTCTGGAAACACCATATATTTT	CASSVAAGRFSGNTIYF
TRBV7-9	-	TRBD1	TRBJ2-6	TGTGCCAGCAGCTTCCGGGACAGGAGTAGCTCTGGGGCCAACGTCCTGACTTTC	CASSFRDRSSSGANVLTF
TRBV19	-	-	TRBJ1-1	TGTGCCAGTAGTATTATGTCACAGGGGAACACTGAAGCTTTCTTT	CASSIMSQGNTEAFF
TRBV15	-	TRBD2	TRBJ2-7	TGTGCCACCAGCAGAGATAATGCGGGAGTGAACGAGCAGTACTTC	CATSRDNAGVNEQYF
TRBV7-8	-	-	TRBJ2-3	TGTGCCAGCAGCTCGGGACTGCCCCTCACAGATACGCAGTATTTT	CASSSGLPLTDTQYF
TRBV30	-	-	TRBJ2-2	TGTGCCTGGAGTGTACTGGGGGCTAACACCGGGGAGCTGTTTTTT	CAWSVLGANTGELFF
TRBV5-1	-	-	TRBJ2-7	TGCGCCAGCAGCTTGGGTGTAGGCGGGGTCACCTACGAGCAGTACTTC	CASSLGVGGVTYEQYF
TRBV15	-	-	TRBJ1-1	TGTGCCACCAGCGACCCCCGCAAGGAGACGTTCAACACTGAAGCTTTCTTT	CATSDPRKETFNTEAFF
TRBV11-2	-	TRBD1	TRBJ1-1	TGTGCCAGCAGCTTATTCGGTAGGGCCAGGGGGCATACTGAAGCTTTCTTT	CASSLFGRARGHTEAFF
TRBV11-2	-	-	TRBJ2-1	TGTGCCAGCAGCTTAGGTACGGCTAGCGAATACAATGAGCAGTTCTTC	CASSLGTASEYNEQFF